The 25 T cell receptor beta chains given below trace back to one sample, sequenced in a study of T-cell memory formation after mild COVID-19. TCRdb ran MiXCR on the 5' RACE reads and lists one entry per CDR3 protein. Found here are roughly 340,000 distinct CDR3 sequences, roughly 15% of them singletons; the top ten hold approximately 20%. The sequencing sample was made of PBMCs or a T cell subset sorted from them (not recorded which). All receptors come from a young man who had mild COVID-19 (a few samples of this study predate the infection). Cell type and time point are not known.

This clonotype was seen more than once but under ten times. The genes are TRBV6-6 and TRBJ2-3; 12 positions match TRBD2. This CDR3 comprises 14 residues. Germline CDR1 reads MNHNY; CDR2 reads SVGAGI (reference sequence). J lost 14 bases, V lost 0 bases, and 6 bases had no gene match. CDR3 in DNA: TGTGCCAGCAGTTACTCCGGACTAGCGGGGTATTTGTATTTT. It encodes CASSYSGLAGYLYF.

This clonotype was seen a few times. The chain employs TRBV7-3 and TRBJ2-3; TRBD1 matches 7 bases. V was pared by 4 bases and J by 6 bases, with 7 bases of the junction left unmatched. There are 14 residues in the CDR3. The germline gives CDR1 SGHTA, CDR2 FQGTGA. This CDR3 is CASSSDRRPDTQYF. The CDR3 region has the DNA TGTGCCAGCAGCTCGGACAGGCGCCCCGATACGCAGTATTTT.

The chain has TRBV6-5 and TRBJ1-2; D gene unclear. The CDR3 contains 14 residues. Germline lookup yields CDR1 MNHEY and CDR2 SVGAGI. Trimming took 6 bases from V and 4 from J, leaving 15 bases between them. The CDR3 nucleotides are TGTGCCAGCAGGAACACCGGGATCTTCTATGGCTACACCTTC. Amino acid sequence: CASRNTGIFYGYTF.

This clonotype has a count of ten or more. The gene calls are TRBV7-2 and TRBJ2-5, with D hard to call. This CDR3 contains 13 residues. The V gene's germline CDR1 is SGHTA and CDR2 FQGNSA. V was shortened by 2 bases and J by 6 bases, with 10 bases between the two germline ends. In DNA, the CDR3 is TGTGCCAGCAGCTTAACCGAGCTCCAGACCCAGTACTTC. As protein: CASSLTELQTQYF.

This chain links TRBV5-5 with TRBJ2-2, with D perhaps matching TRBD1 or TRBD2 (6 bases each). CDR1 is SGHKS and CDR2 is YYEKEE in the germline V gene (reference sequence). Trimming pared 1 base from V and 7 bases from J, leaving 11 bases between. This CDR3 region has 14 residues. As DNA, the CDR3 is TGTGCCAGCAGCTTGAAGGGGGGTGTCGGGGAGCTGTTTTTT. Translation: CASSLKGGVGELFF.

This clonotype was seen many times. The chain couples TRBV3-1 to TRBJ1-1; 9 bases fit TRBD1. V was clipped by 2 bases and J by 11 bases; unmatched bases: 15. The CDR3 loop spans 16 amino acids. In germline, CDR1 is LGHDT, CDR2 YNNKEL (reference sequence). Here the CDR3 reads CASSQNLGPYGTGAFF. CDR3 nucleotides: TGTGCCAGCAGCCAAAACCTTGGGCCTTACGGGACAGGGGCTTTCTTT. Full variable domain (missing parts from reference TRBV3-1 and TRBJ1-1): DTAVSQTPKYLVTQMGNDKSIKCEQNLGHDTMYWYKQDSKKFLKIMFSYNNKELIINETVPNRFSPKSPDKAHLNLHINSLELGDSAVYFCASSQNLGPYGTGAFFGQGTRLTVV.

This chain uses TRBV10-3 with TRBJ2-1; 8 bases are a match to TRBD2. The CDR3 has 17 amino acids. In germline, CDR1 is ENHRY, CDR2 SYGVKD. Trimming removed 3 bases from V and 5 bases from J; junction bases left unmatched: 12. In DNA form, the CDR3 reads TGTGCCATCAGTGACGAGCGTAGCGGGGAACTCAACAATGAGCAGTTCTTC. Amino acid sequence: CAISDERSGELNNEQFF.

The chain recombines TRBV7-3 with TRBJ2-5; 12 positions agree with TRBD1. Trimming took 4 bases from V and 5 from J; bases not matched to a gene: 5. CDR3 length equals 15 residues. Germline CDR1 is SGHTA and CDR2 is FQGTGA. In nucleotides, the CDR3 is TGTGCCAGCAGCTCCGGGACAGGGGGCTTGGAGACCCAGTACTTC. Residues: CASSSGTGGLETQYF.

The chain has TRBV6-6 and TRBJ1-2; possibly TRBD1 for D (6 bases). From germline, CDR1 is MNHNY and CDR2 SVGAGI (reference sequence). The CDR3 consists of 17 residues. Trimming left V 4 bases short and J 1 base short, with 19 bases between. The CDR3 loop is CASSSTKTGGYNYGYTF. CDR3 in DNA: TGTGCCAGCAGTTCGACTAAGACTGGGGGCTATAACTATGGCTACACCTTC.

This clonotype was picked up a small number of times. The CDR3 DNA follows: TGTGCTAGTGGTTTTCTATCAGCGGACACCGGGGAGCTGTTTTTT. It specifies CASGFLSADTGELFF. V is TRBV12-5 and J is TRBJ2-2; D might be TRBD2 (5 bases). Per the germline V gene, CDR1 is LGHNT and CDR2 is FRNRAP. The CDR3 runs to 15 residues. Trimming took off 3 bases at V and 3 bases at J, with 11 bases between the two ends. Complete variable domain (other parts from reference TRBV12-5 and TRBJ2-2): DARVTQTPRHKVTEMGQEVTMRCQPILGHNTVFWYRQTMMQGLELLAYFRNRAPLDDSGMPKDRFSAEMPDATLATLKIQPSEPRDSAVYFCASGFLSADTGELFFGEGSRLTVL.

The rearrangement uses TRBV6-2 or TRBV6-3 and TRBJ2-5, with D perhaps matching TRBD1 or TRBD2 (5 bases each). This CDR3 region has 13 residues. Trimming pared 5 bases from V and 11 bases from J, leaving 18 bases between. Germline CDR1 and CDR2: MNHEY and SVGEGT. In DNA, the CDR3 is TGTGCCAGCAGTGACGGGGCCCAAGAGATACAGTACTTC. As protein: CASSDGAQEIQYF.

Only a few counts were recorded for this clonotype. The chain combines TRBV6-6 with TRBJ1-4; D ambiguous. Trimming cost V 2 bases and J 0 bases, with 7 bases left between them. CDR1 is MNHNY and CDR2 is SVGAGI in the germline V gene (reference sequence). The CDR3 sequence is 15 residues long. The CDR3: CASSYRVSTNEKLFF. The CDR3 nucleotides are TGTGCCAGCAGTTACAGGGTCTCAACTAATGAAAAACTGTTTTTT.

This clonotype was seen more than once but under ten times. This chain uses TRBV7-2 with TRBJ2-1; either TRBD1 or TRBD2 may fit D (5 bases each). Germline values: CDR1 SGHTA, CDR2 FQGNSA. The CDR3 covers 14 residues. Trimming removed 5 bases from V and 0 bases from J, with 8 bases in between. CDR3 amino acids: CASSRGRSYNEQFF. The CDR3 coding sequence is TGTGCCAGCAGCCGGGGCCGCTCCTACAATGAGCAGTTCTTC.

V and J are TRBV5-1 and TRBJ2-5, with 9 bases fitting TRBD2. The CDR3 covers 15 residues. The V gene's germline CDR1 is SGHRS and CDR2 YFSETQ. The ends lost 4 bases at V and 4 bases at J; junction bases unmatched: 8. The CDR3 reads CASSGGAGGPETQYF. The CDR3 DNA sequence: TGCGCCAGCAGCGGGGGCGCGGGGGGGCCAGAGACCCAGTACTTC.

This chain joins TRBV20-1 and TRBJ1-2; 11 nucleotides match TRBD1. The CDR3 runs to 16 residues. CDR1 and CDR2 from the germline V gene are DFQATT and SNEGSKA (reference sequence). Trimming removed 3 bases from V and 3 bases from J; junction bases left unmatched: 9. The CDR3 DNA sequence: TGCAGTGCTAGTCCCGGGACAGGGGGTATCGACTATGGCTACACCTTC. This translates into CSASPGTGGIDYGYTF.

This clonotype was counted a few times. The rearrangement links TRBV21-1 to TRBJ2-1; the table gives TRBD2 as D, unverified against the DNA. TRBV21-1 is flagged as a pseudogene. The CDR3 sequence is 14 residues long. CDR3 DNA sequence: TGTGCCAGCAAGGCGGGGGGGATTCGCAATGAGCAGTTCTTC. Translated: CASKAGGIRNEQFF.

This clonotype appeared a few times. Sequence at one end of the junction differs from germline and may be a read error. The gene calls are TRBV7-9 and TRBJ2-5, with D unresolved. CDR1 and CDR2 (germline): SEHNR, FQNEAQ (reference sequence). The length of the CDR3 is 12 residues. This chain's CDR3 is CASSLEGSSPDF. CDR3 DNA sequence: TGTGCCAGCAGCTTAGAAGGGTCCTCCCCCGACTTC.

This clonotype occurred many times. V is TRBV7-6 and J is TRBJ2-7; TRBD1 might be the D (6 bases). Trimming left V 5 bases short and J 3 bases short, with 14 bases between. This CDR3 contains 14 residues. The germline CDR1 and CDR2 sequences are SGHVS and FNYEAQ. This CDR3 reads CASSQNRVGYEQYF. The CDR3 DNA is TGTGCCAGCAGCCAAAACAGGGTCGGCTACGAGCAGTACTTC.

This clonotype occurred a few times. The DNA of the CDR3 is TGTGCCAGCAGCCAATCGGATACGCAGTATTTT. This translates into CASSQSDTQYF. This chain links TRBV14 with TRBJ2-3; D uncertain. V lost 2 bases and J lost 6, with 3 bases in between. CDR1 is SGHDN, CDR2 FVKESK, per germline. The CDR3 has 11 residues.

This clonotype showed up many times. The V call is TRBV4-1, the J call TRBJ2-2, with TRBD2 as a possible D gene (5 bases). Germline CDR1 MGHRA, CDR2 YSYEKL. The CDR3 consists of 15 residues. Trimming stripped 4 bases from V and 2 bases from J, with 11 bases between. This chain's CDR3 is CASSRAGVNTGELFF. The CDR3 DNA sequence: TGCGCCAGCAGCCGCGCGGGTGTCAACACCGGGGAGCTGTTTTTT.

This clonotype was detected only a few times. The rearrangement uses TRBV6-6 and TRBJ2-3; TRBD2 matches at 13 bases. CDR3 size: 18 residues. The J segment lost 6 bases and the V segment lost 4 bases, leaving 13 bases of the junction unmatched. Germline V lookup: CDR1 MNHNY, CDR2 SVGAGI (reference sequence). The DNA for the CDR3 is TGTGCCAGCAGTTTCCTGACCGGGACTAGCGGGGCTAAGGATACGCAGTATTTT. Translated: CASSFLTGTSGAKDTQYF.

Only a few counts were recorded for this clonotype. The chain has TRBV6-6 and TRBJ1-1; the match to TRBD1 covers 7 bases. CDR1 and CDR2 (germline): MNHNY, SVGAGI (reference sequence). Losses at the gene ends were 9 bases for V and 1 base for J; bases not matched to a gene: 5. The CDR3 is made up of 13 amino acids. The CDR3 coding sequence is TGTGCCAGTAATCAGGGGGAGAACACTGAAGCTTTCTTT. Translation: CASNQGENTEAFF.

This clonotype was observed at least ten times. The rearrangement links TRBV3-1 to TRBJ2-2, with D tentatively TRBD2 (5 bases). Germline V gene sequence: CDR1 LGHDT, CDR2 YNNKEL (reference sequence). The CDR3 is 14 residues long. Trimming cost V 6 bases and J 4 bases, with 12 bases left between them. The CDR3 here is CASSRGSGTGELFF. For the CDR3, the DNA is TGTGCCAGCAGTCGAGGGTCCGGCACCGGGGAGCTGTTTTTT.

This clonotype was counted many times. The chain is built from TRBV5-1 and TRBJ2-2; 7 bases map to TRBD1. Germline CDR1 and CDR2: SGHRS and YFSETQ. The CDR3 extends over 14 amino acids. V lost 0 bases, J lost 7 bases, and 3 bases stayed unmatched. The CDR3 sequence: CASSLAPGGGELFF. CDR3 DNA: TGCGCCAGCAGCTTGGCCCCAGGGGGCGGGGAGCTGTTTTTT.

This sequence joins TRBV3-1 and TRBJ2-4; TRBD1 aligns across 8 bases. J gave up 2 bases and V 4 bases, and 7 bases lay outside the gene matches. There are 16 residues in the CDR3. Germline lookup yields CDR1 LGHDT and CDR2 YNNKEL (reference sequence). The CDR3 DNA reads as TGTGCCAGCAGCCGAACAGGGGGTTCAACCAAAAACATTCAGTACTTC. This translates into CASSRTGGSTKNIQYF.